These T cell receptor beta chains were read from a single sample in a study of T cell changes during pregnancy in multiple sclerosis. Generated by immunoSEQ multiplex PCR, the TCRdb table keeps only in-frame clones and is missing some. The repertoire holds around 46,000 clones, with around 89% as singletons. The material was CD8+ T cells from peripheral blood mononuclear cells, obtained in the second trimester of pregnancy. The receptors stem from a female donor with multiple sclerosis, enrolled in a pregnancy study. CDR3s include the opening cysteine and the closing phenylalanine or tryptophan. A D gene is named only where the DNA matches it firmly. Clone sizes are given selectively: once, few, many, or a class where the clone is expanded.

DNA: TGTGCCACAAGACAGAACTTCGGAAACACCATATATTTT
CDR3: CATRQNFGNTIYF
V: TRBV19
D: -
J: TRBJ1-3
size: -

DNA: TGTGCCAGCAGTTCCCGGGACACCCCCTACGAGCAGTACTTC
CDR3: CASSSRDTPYEQYF
V: TRBV6-6
D: -
J: TRBJ2-7
size: -

DNA: TGTGCCAGCAGCGACCCTGAGCGGGGGGGCCGGGAGACCCAGTACTTC
CDR3: CASSDPERGGRETQYF
V: TRBV5-8
D: TRBD2
J: TRBJ2-5
size: -

DNA: TGTGCCAGCAGCTTGGCGACAGGGGGGAATTACAATGAGCAGTTCTTC
CDR3: CASSLATGGNYNEQFF
V: TRBV5-6
D: TRBD1
J: TRBJ2-1
size: -

DNA: TGTGCCAGCAGCGTATCGGGACAGGGCCTCAATGAGCAGTTCTTC
CDR3: CASSVSGQGLNEQFF
V: TRBV9
D: TRBD1
J: TRBJ2-1
size: -

DNA: TGTGCCAGCAGCGTTGGGACAGGGGATAATTCACCCCTCCACTTT
CDR3: CASSVGTGDNSPLHF
V: TRBV9
D: TRBD1
J: TRBJ1-6
size: once

DNA: TGCGCCAGCAGCTTGGGGCTAGCGGGGGGCCAAGAGACCCAGTACTTC
CDR3: CASSLGLAGGQETQYF
V: TRBV5-1
D: TRBD2
J: TRBJ2-5
size: -

DNA: TGTGCCAGCAGCTCAGAGGGTTTTACTAATGAAAAACTGTTTTTT
CDR3: CASSSEGFTNEKLFF
V: TRBV7-6
D: -
J: TRBJ1-4
size: -

DNA: TGTGCCAGCAGTGTGGAAGCGGGGGGGTACAATGAGCAGTTCTTC
CDR3: CASSVEAGGYNEQFF
V: TRBV6-1
D: TRBD2
J: TRBJ2-1
size: -

DNA: TGCGCCAGCAGCCCTCTAGTAGCGGGGGGCGACAATGAGCAGTTCTTC
CDR3: CASSPLVAGGDNEQFF
V: TRBV5-1
D: TRBD2
J: TRBJ2-1
size: -

DNA: TGTGCCAGCAGCTTAACGCGGACTAGCGGAAATGAGCAGTTCTTC
CDR3: CASSLTRTSGNEQFF
V: TRBV7-3
D: TRBD2
J: TRBJ2-1
size: once

DNA: TGTGCCAGCAGTCAGGGGGCGCGAGGCTACACCTTC
CDR3: CASSQGARGYTF
V: TRBV7-9
D: TRBD1
J: TRBJ1-2
size: -

DNA: TGTGCCAGCAGCGTAGGGACGGGGGGATCTGGAAACACCATATATTTT
CDR3: CASSVGTGGSGNTIYF
V: TRBV9
D: -
J: TRBJ1-3
size: -

DNA: TGTGCCAGTAGTGACGACAGGGGGAACACCGGGGAGCTGTTTTTT
CDR3: CASSDDRGNTGELFF
V: TRBV19
D: TRBD1
J: TRBJ2-2
size: -

DNA: TGCGCCAGCAGCCAAGATCCGGCGGGCGGAAACACAGATACGCAGTATTTT
CDR3: CASSQDPAGGNTDTQYF
V: TRBV4-1
D: -
J: TRBJ2-3
size: once

DNA: TGCGCCAGCAGCTTGTACTCCGATCACACTGAAGCTTTCTTT
CDR3: CASSLYSDHTEAFF
V: TRBV5-1
D: -
J: TRBJ1-1
size: once

DNA: TGTGCCAGCAGCGGGGGCCCCGCAGGCGAAAGCAATCAGCCCCAGCATTTT
CDR3: CASSGGPAGESNQPQHF
V: TRBV9
D: -
J: TRBJ1-5
size: -

DNA: TGTGCCAGCAGCTTACACAGGGGAAAGCCCCAGCATTTT
CDR3: CASSLHRGKPQHF
V: TRBV13
D: TRBD1
J: TRBJ1-5
size: -

DNA: TGTGCCCCCAGAGCGGGTTTCGAGCAGTACTTC
CDR3: CAPRAGFEQYF
V: TRBV2
D: -
J: TRBJ2-7
size: -

DNA: TGTGCCAGCAGTCCGGATGGGGGGGGCCAGCAGACCCAGTACTTC
CDR3: CASSPDGGGQQTQYF
V: TRBV6-1
D: -
J: TRBJ2-5
size: once

DNA: TGTGCCAGCAGTTTCGGGGGCACAGATACGCAGTATTTT
CDR3: CASSFGGTDTQYF
V: TRBV27
D: -
J: TRBJ2-3
size: -

DNA: TGTGCCAGCGTGACGGGGGGCGCTGAAGCTTTCTTT
CDR3: CASVTGGAEAFF
V: TRBV6-1
D: -
J: TRBJ1-1
size: few

DNA: TGTGCCAGCAGCCAAGATTGGGACGGGGGGCCGGCCGATACGCAGTATTTT
CDR3: CASSQDWDGGPADTQYF
V: TRBV4-2
D: -
J: TRBJ2-3
size: -

DNA: TGTGCCAGCAGCTTGGTAGGGGGTGGAAGTGAGGGCTACACCTTC
CDR3: CASSLVGGGSEGYTF
V: TRBV5-6
D: -
J: TRBJ1-2
size: -

DNA: TGCGCCAGCAGCTCGGGACTAGGGGCAGATACGCAGTATTTT
CDR3: CASSSGLGADTQYF
V: TRBV4-1
D: TRBD2
J: TRBJ2-3
size: -

DNA: TGTGCCAGCAGCACACAGGCCAAGCAGTACTTC
CDR3: CASSTQAKQYF
V: TRBV7-9
D: -
J: TRBJ2-7
size: -

DNA: TGTGCCAGCAGTTTAAGACAGCACGCCTACGAGCAGTACTTC
CDR3: CASSLRQHAYEQYF
V: TRBV28
D: -
J: TRBJ2-7
size: -

DNA: TGTGCCTCCCGGGACAGGGGATCCGGGGAGCTGTTTTTT
CDR3: CASRDRGSGELFF
V: TRBV30
D: TRBD1
J: TRBJ2-2
size: -

DNA: TGCGCCAGCAGCCAATTAACAGGGTACACTGAAGCTTTCTTT
CDR3: CASSQLTGYTEAFF
V: TRBV4-1
D: -
J: TRBJ1-1
size: -

DNA: TGCGCCAGCAGCCAACTACAGTTCGCACCCTACGAGCAGTACTTC
CDR3: CASSQLQFAPYEQYF
V: TRBV4-1
D: -
J: TRBJ2-7
size: -

DNA: TGCGCCAGCAGCTCCTGGGGACAGGGGGATCACACAGATACGCAGTATTTT
CDR3: CASSSWGQGDHTDTQYF
V: TRBV5-1
D: TRBD1
J: TRBJ2-3
size: -

DNA: TGTGCCATCAGTGAGTCGCTCGGGACTAGCGGGGGTCGGGAGACCCAGTACTTC
CDR3: CAISESLGTSGGRETQYF
V: TRBV10-3
D: TRBD2
J: TRBJ2-5
size: medium-sized

DNA: TGTGCCAGCAGCCATCCACAGGGGGTGGATCAGCCCCAGCATTTT
CDR3: CASSHPQGVDQPQHF
V: TRBV6-6
D: TRBD1
J: TRBJ1-5
size: -